The 27 T cell receptor beta chains below all came from one sample that was sequenced in a study of cytomegalovirus exposure and HLA in healthy donors. PCR used 60 Vbeta primers and 13 Jbeta primers. The protocol was immunoSEQ multiplex PCR, while the TCRdb copy is restricted to in-frame clones and leaves out a portion. Of over 80,000 clones detected, approximately 69% appear once; the ten largest clones hold around 5.6%. Sequencing input: PBMCs. These receptors were obtained from a boy between 5 and 17 years old in good health and CMV-seropositive.

The chain couples TRBV10-2 to TRBJ1-1; TRBD1 aligns across 8 bases. V lost 1 base to trimming and J lost 10 bases; unmatched junction nucleotides: 14. The CDR3 consists of 16 residues. Germline assignment: CDR1 WSHSY and CDR2 SAAADI. CDR3 DNA: TGCGCCAGCAGTGAGTTGACCCGGACAGGGACCCCGAGAGCTTTCTTT. This gives the protein CASSELTRTGTPRAFF.

The CDR3 reads CASSQRTSGPEETQYF. The CDR3 DNA reads as TGTGCCAGCAGCCAACGGACTAGCGGGCCCGAAGAGACCCAGTACTTC. The chain recombines TRBV7-9 with TRBJ2-5; 11 nucleotides match TRBD2. V lost 5 bases to trimming and J lost 3 bases; unmatched junction nucleotides: 8. CDR1 is SEHNR, CDR2 FQNEAQ, per germline (reference sequence). The CDR3 runs to 16 residues.

This clone was seen a single time. V is TRBV28 and J is TRBJ2-7; 9 bases line up with TRBD1. Germline CDR1 reads MDHEN; CDR2 reads SYDVKM. This CDR3 is 15 amino acids long. Trimming at V came to 6 bases and at J to 4 bases, leaving 10 bases not matched to a gene. CDR3 bases: TGTGCCAGCAGAACATACCGGGACAGGGTTTACGAGCAGTACTTC. Its translation is CASRTYRDRVYEQYF.

The J gene is TRBJ1-4, the V gene TRBV4-1; D is uncertain. This CDR3 is 17 amino acids long. V dropped 0 bases and J dropped 10 bases, with 21 bases sitting between them. Germline values: CDR1 MGHRA, CDR2 YSYEKL. The CDR3 bases are TGCGCCAGCAGCCAAGATGTCACCCTCATGATAGCAAGAAAACTGTTTTTT. Its translation is CASSQDVTLMIARKLFF.

The chain is built from TRBV6-5 and TRBJ1-2, with 10 bases aligning to TRBD1. Per the germline V gene, CDR1 is MNHEY and CDR2 is SVGAGI. V lost 0 bases and J lost 6; bases outside the gene matches: 4. This CDR3 region has 15 residues. CDR3 sequence (DNA): TGTGCCAGCAGTTACTCGGGACAGGGGAGCGATGGCTACACCTTC. This encodes CASSYSGQGSDGYTF.

The chain couples TRBV4-2 to TRBJ2-2; maybe TRBD2 (5 bases). This CDR3 contains 15 residues. CDR1 LGHNA and CDR2 YNFKEQ come from the germline V gene. V lost 5 bases to trimming and J lost 6 bases, with 16 bases between them. The CDR3 nucleotides read TGTGCCAGCAGCTCGGAGCGGTCATTGGCCGGGGAGCTGTTTTTT. This encodes CASSSERSLAGELFF.

The V call is TRBV6-6, the J call TRBJ1-1; D not resolved. The CDR3 spans 13 residues. The ends were cut back, 0 bases at V and 11 bases at J, with 13 bases in the middle. CDR1 MNHNY and CDR2 SVGAGI come from the germline V gene (reference sequence). The CDR3 nucleotides read TGTGCCAGCAGTTACTCTATCCGTGGTGAGGCTTTCTTT. The encoded protein is CASSYSIRGEAFF.

V is TRBV4-1 and J is TRBJ2-7, with 7 bases matching TRBD1. Germline CDR1 and CDR2: MGHRA and YSYEKL. This CDR3 is built from 14 residues. V trimming: 8 bases; J trimming: 1 base; junction bases outside the gene matches: 8. The CDR3 DNA reads TGCGCCAGCCGATTCGTGACAGGGTCCTACGAGCAGTACTTC. Its translation is CASRFVTGSYEQYF.

The chain has TRBV7-8 and TRBJ2-7, with D maybe TRBD2 (6 bases). Trimming took 5 bases from V and 0 from J, leaving 17 bases between them. CDR3 size: 16 residues. CDR1 SGHVS and CDR2 FQNEAQ come from the germline V gene. In nucleotides, the CDR3 is TGTGCCAGCAGCGCCGAGCTAGCGAGGAGCTCCTACGAGCAGTACTTC. Residues: CASSAELARSSYEQYF.

The rearrangement joins TRBV29-1 to TRBJ2-7, with a tentative D call TRBD1 (6 bases). Trimming shortened V by 1 base and J by 2 bases, and 18 bases separated the two germline ends. Germline V lookup: CDR1 SQVTM, CDR2 ANQGSEA. There are 16 residues in the CDR3. CDR3 region: CSVEGGMDREPYEQYF. In DNA form, the CDR3 reads TGCAGCGTTGAAGGGGGCATGGACAGAGAACCCTACGAGCAGTACTTC.

This chain uses TRBV20-1 with TRBJ2-1; no clear D gene. The V and J ends lost 5 bases and 9 bases respectively, with 11 bases between them. The CDR3 spans 11 residues. In germline, CDR1 is DFQATT, CDR2 SNEGSKA (reference sequence). The CDR3 sequence is CSAGKQAEQFF. The DNA of the CDR3 is TGCAGTGCTGGAAAGCAGGCTGAGCAGTTCTTC.

The chain recombines TRBV29-1 with TRBJ2-1, with a possible D match to TRBD2 (5 bases). The CDR3 covers 14 residues. V dropped 5 bases and J dropped 0 bases, with 11 bases sitting between them. Germline V gives CDR1 SQVTM, CDR2 ANQGSEA. CDR3 loop: CSVHSGSSYNEQFF. In nucleotides, the CDR3 is TGCAGCGTTCACAGCGGTAGCTCCTACAATGAGCAGTTCTTC.

V and J are TRBV15 and TRBJ1-1; D remains ambiguous. This CDR3 region has 14 residues. Per germline, CDR1 LNHNV and CDR2 YYDKDF (reference sequence). Trimming cost V 1 base and J 4 bases, with 10 bases left between them. The CDR3 reads CATSRVRSGTEAFF. CDR3 bases: TGTGCCACCAGCAGAGTCAGGTCAGGCACTGAAGCTTTCTTT.

This clone has more than one count but fewer than ten. The genes are TRBV19 and TRBJ2-7; TRBD1 matches 10 bases. CDR1 and CDR2 (germline): LNHDA, SQIVND (reference sequence). The junction had 5 bases not matched to a gene; V was cut back by 4 bases and J by 5 bases. This CDR3 is built from 14 residues. The CDR3: CASSRGQGNHEQYF. The CDR3 coding sequence is TGTGCCAGTAGTAGGGGACAGGGGAACCACGAGCAGTACTTC.

The chain's CDR3 is CASRGPGTDTQYF. CDR3 nucleotides: TGCGCCAGCCGCGGGCCGGGCACAGATACGCAGTATTTT. This chain joins TRBV10-2 and TRBJ2-3; TRBD2 is a possible D gene (5 bases). The CDR3 totals 13 residues. Trimming took off 8 bases at V and 1 base at J, with 10 bases between the two ends. Germline CDR1 WSHSY, CDR2 SAAADI.

The CDR3 loop is CASIRGGVDTGELFF. DNA of the CDR3: TGTGCCAGCATTAGGGGCGGGGTTGACACCGGGGAGCTGTTTTTT. V and J are TRBV7-8 and TRBJ2-2, with D perhaps matching TRBD2 (6 bases). The CDR3 is 15 amino acids. CDR1 is SGHVS and CDR2 is FQNEAQ in the germline V gene. Trimming left V 7 bases short and J 3 bases short, with 15 bases between. Full variable domain (rest looked up from reference TRBV7-8 and TRBJ2-2): GAGVSQSPRYKVAKRGQDVALRCDPISGHVSLFWYQQALGQGPEFLTYFQNEAQLDKSGLPSDRFFAERPEGSVSTLKIQRTQQEDSAVYLCASIRGGVDTGELFFGEGSRLTVL.

The rearrangement links TRBV9 to TRBJ1-2, with 9 bases matching TRBD1. CDR3 size: 16 residues. V dropped 4 bases and J dropped 4; count of bases not matched to a gene: 11. Germline V gene sequence: CDR1 SGDLS, CDR2 YYNGEE. Written as DNA, the CDR3 is TGTGCCAGCAGCACGGAACCGAGGACAGGGGTCTATGGCTACACCTTC. It codes for CASSTEPRTGVYGYTF.

This chain joins TRBV28 and TRBJ2-1, with 10 bases lining up with TRBD2. V shed 1 base and J 4 bases; nucleotides not matched to a gene: 7. CDR1 is MDHEN, CDR2 SYDVKM, per germline. This CDR3 is 17 amino acids long. The CDR3 region is CASSLFRTSGLYNEQFF. Here the CDR3 DNA reads TGTGCCAGCAGTTTATTCCGGACTAGCGGTCTTTACAATGAGCAGTTCTTC. Based on the CDR3 plus reference TRBV28 and TRBJ2-1, the full variable domain is DVKVTQSSRYLVKRTGEKVFLECVQDMDHENMFWYRQDPGLGLRLIYFSYDVKMKEKGDIPEGYSVSREKKERFSLILESASTNQTSMYLCASSLFRTSGLYNEQFFGPGTRLTVL.

The genes are TRBV2 and TRBJ2-3; 8 bases agree with TRBD1. The CDR3 extends over 15 amino acids. Losses at the gene ends were 8 bases for V and 3 bases for J; bases not matched to a gene: 10. The germline V gene has CDR1 SNHLY and CDR2 FYNNEI. This CDR3 is CASAAQGVRTDTQYF. In DNA form, the CDR3 reads TGTGCCAGCGCCGCACAGGGGGTCCGAACAGATACGCAGTATTTT.

The V gene is TRBV5-1, the J gene TRBJ2-5; 9 bases fit TRBD1. Germline CDR1 and CDR2: SGHRS and YFSETQ. Unmatched junction bases numbered 8, after V lost 1 base and J lost 4 bases. There are 16 residues in the CDR3. CDR3 sequence reads: CASSLRSGTGLETQYF. Written as DNA, the CDR3 is TGCGCCAGCAGCTTGAGATCCGGGACAGGGTTAGAGACCCAGTACTTC. The full variable domain, in which reference TRBV5-1 and TRBJ2-5 provide the parts outside the CDR3, is KAGVTQTPRYLIKTRGQQVTLSCSPISGHRSVSWYQQTPGQGLQFLFEYFSETQRNKGNFPGRFSGRQFSNSRSEMNVSTLELGDSALYLCASSLRSGTGLETQYFGPGTRLLVL.

This clone has only one observation. CDR3 DNA: TGTGCCAGCAGCCCACCGGGACTTTTAAATGAGCAGTTCTTC. It specifies CASSPPGLLNEQFF. This chain links TRBV5-4 with TRBJ2-1; tentatively, D is TRBD2 (6 bases). Germline V CDR1 and CDR2: SGHNT, YYREEE (reference sequence). Trimming took off 4 bases at V and 7 bases at J, with 15 bases between the two ends. The CDR3 is made up of 14 amino acids.

The sample holds a few counts of this clone. This chain links TRBV7-2 with TRBJ1-2; D is perhaps TRBD1 (6 bases). With 4 bases removed from V and 8 bases from J, the gap between germline ends came to 14 bases. In germline, CDR1 is SGHTA, CDR2 FQGNSA. The CDR3 extends over 13 amino acids. CDR3 amino acids: CASSSTGNSGYTF. The CDR3 region has the DNA TGTGCCAGCAGCTCGACAGGCAATTCGGGCTACACCTTC.

The genes are TRBV28 and TRBJ2-2, with 7 nucleotides matching TRBD2. This CDR3 contains 12 residues. Per germline, CDR1 MDHEN and CDR2 SYDVKM. Trimming at V came to 7 bases and at J to 13 bases, leaving 9 bases not matched to a gene. This chain's CDR3 is CASTRGGRGLFF. The CDR3 DNA follows: TGTGCCAGCACCCGGGGAGGGAGAGGGCTGTTTTTT.

CDR3: CASSQVWQAEETQYF. The CDR3 nucleotides are TGCGCCAGCAGCCAAGTGTGGCAGGCAGAAGAGACCCAGTACTTC. The chain carries TRBV4-3 and TRBJ2-5, with D uncertain. The CDR3 totals 15 residues. The germline V and J ends were trimmed by 1 base and 3 bases, with 12 bases remaining between them. Germline CDR1 reads LGHNA; CDR2 reads YSLEER.

V and J are TRBV30 and TRBJ2-7, with TRBD1 matching over 11 bases. CDR1 and CDR2 (germline): GTSNPN, SVGIG (reference sequence). Trimming cost V 1 base and J 1 base; bases outside gene matches: 9. The CDR3 has 17 residues. Here the CDR3 DNA reads TGTGCCTGGAGTGGTCCCCCGGGGACAGGGGGGTCCTACGAGCAGTACTTC. Its protein product is CAWSGPPGTGGSYEQYF.

CDR3 nucleotides: TGTGCCAGCAGCTTGATTGGGACACCCTCCTACGAGCAGTACTTC. Translation: CASSLIGTPSYEQYF. The V call is TRBV5-4, the J call TRBJ2-7; D possibly corresponds to TRBD1 (6 bases). Germline values: CDR1 SGHNT, CDR2 YYREEE (reference sequence). The CDR3 runs to 15 residues. Trimming took off 1 base at V and 0 bases at J, with 11 bases between the two ends.

J is TRBJ2-3 and V is TRBV20-1; a possible D gene is TRBD2 (5 bases). CDR1 and CDR2 from the germline V gene are DFQATT and SNEGSKA (reference sequence). V was clipped by 6 bases and J by 5 bases, with 9 bases between them. The CDR3 runs 11 residues. The DNA of the CDR3 is TGCAGTGCGCGGGTCGGAGATACGCAGTATTTT. Its protein product is CSARVGDTQYF.